The sequence of this T cell receptor beta chain was determined in a study of T-cell reconstitution after alpha-beta-depleted transplantation in children. Germline-derived CDR1 and CDR2 are SEHNR and FQNEAQ (reference sequence). V shed 5 bases, J shed 3 bases, and the junction held 8 bases outside the gene matches. There are 17 residues in the CDR3. This clonotype was picked up a small number of times. Preparing the TCRbeta library involved the use of unique molecular identifiers. One entry per CDR3 protein results from TCRdb running MiXCR on the PCR reads. The sample has under 350,000 distinct CDR3 sequences, about a tenth seen once.

This rearrangement joins TRBV7-9 to TRBJ2-3; 13 nucleotides match TRBD2. The sequencing here drew on PBMCs from the stem cell graft donor, taken from the stem cell graft. This clonotype was obtained from a human donor who donated a stem cell graft to a child with SCID. The CDR3 protein is CASSRGLAGSFTDTQYF. The CDR3 coding sequence is TGTGCCAGCAGCCGGGGACTAGCGGGGTCCTTTACAGATACGCAGTATTTT.